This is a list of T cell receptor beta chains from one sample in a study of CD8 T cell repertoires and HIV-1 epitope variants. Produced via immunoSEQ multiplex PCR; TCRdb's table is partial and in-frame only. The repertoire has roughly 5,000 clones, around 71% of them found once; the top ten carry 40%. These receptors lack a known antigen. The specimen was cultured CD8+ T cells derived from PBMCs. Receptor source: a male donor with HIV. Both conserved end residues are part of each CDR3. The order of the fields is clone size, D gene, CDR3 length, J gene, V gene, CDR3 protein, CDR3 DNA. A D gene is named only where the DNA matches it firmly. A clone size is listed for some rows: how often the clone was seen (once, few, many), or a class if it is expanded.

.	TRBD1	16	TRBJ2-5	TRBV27	CASSSPPVGQQETQYF	TGTGCCAGCAGTTCCCCGCCCGTGGGACAGCAAGAGACCCAGTACTTC
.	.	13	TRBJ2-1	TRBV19	CASSATGFGEQFF	TGTGCCAGTAGTGCGACAGGCTTTGGGGAGCAGTTCTTC
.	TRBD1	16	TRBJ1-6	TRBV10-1	CASSLTGSSYNSPLHF	TGCGCCAGCAGCCTGACAGGGAGCTCCTATAATTCACCCCTCCACTTT
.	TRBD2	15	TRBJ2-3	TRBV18	CASSWTSSSGGMQYF	TGTGCCAGCTCATGGACCTCTTCTAGCGGGGGTATGCAGTATTTT
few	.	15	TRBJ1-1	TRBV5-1	CASSPWDGQNTEAFF	TGCGCCAGCAGCCCCTGGGACGGACAGAACACTGAAGCTTTCTTT
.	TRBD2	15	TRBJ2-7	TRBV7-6	CASRELAGPRYEQYF	TGTGCCAGCCGCGAGTTAGCGGGACCGCGGTACGAGCAGTACTTC
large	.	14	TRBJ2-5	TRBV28	CASSSPLGGETQYF	TGTGCCAGCAGTTCACCCCTGGGGGGAGAGACCCAGTACTTC
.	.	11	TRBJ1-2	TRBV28	CASSSARGYTF	TGTGCCAGCAGTTCGGCGAGGGGCTACACCTTC
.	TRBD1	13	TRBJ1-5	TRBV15	CATRQDRGQPQHF	TGTGCCACCAGACAAGACAGGGGCCAGCCCCAGCATTTT
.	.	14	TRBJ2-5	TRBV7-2	CASSLDQGVETQYF	TGTGCCAGCAGCTTAGATCAGGGAGTTGAGACCCAGTACTTC
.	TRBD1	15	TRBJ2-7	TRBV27	CASRRLQGQAYEQYF	TGTGCCAGCCGCCGACTCCAAGGACAGGCCTACGAGCAGTACTTC
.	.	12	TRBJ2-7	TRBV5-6	CASNTGSYEQYF	TGTGCCAGCAATACGGGATCCTACGAGCAGTACTTC
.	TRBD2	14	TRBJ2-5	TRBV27	CASSSSGYGETQYF	TGTGCCAGCAGTTCTAGCGGATATGGGGAGACCCAGTACTTC
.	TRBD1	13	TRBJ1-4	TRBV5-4	CASSSQGDEKLFF	TGTGCCAGCAGCTCTCAGGGGGATGAAAAACTGTTTTTT
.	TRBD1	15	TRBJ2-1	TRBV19	CASSMAGQGINEQFF	TGTGCCAGTAGTATGGCGGGACAGGGGATTAATGAGCAGTTCTTC
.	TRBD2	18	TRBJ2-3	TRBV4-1	CASSQDPPSGTSTDTQYF	TGCGCCAGCAGCCAAGACCCCCCTAGCGGGACTAGCACAGATACGCAGTATTTT
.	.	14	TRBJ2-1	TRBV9	CASSVSPILNEQFF	TGTGCCAGCAGCGTATCCCCTATTCTAAATGAGCAGTTCTTC
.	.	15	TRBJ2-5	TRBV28	CASSSVDRDQETQYF	TGTGCCAGCAGTTCCGTCGACCGAGACCAAGAGACCCAGTACTTC